This TCR beta chain was captured in a study of blood T cell repertoires in COVID-19. Study-level background: There were acute and convalescent COVID-19 samples, and they came from the United States, Italy and Spain.

TCRdb's copy holds only in-frame clones and misses some; the assay was immunoSEQ multiplex PCR. The sample consists of some 250,000 clones, more than 75% of them appearing once. Trimming removed 1 base at V and 5 bases at J, with 2 bases between. The CDR3 spans 12 residues. Germline V gene lookup returns CDR1 LGHNA and CDR2 YSLEER. The specimen sequenced was peripheral blood. The sequence was collected from a woman aged 40 to 50 who had recovered from COVID-19. This sequence joins TRBV4-3 and TRBJ2-2, with unresolved D. The CDR3 reads CASSQATGELFF. The DNA of the CDR3 is TGCGCCAGCAGCCAAGCTACCGGGGAGCTGTTTTTT.